The rows below give T cell receptor beta chains drawn from one sample of a study of glioma-infiltrating T cells after dendritic cell vaccination. Produced via immunoSEQ multiplex PCR; TCRdb's table is partial and in-frame only. The sample has approximately 91,000 clones, over 75% seen once. This material consisted of blood, taken after dendritic cell vaccination. These TCRs come from a human donor with glioblastoma. CDR3s include the opening cysteine and the closing phenylalanine or tryptophan. D genes are given only for firm matches. The listing skips clone size in some rows; elsewhere it reads once, few, many or a size class.

abundance	v_gene	d_gene	j_gene	CDR3aa	CDR3nt
few	TRBV6-1	-	TRBJ2-7	CASSPGLVSYEQYF	TGTGCCAGCAGCCCCGGACTCGTATCCTACGAGCAGTACTTC
-	TRBV10-3	TRBD1	TRBJ1-3	CAISESRTGGNTIYF	TGTGCCATCAGTGAGTCCAGGACAGGGGGAAACACCATATATTTT
-	TRBV6-4	TRBD1	TRBJ2-3	CASSGDRGYDTQYF	TGTGCCAGCAGTGGGGACAGGGGATACGATACGCAGTATTTT
-	TRBV4-1	TRBD1	TRBJ1-4	CASSQERQGALNEKLFF	TGCGCCAGCAGCCAAGAGCGCCAGGGGGCCCTTAATGAAAAACTGTTTTTT
-	TRBV29-1	TRBD2	TRBJ2-7	CSVGRGAAGASFPYEQYF	TGCAGCGTCGGTCGGGGGGCAGCGGGGGCCTCCTTTCCCTACGAGCAGTACTTC
-	TRBV29-1	TRBD1	TRBJ2-7	CSVDGEGATYEQYF	TGCAGCGTTGATGGTGAGGGGGCCACCTACGAGCAGTACTTC
few	TRBV18	TRBD1	TRBJ2-7	CASSLGQDREQYF	TGTGCCAGCTCACTCGGACAGGATCGGGAGCAGTACTTC
-	TRBV6-1	TRBD1	TRBJ1-2	CASLRQGADYGYTF	TGTGCCAGCCTTAGACAGGGGGCAGACTATGGCTACACCTTC
-	TRBV19	-	TRBJ1-1	CASSIPGRRSTEAFF	TGTGCCAGTAGTATCCCCGGCCGGAGGAGCACTGAAGCTTTCTTT
-	TRBV5-6	TRBD1	TRBJ1-3	CASSFYQGANGNTIYF	TGTGCCAGCAGCTTCTATCAGGGGGCTAATGGAAACACCATATATTTT
-	TRBV5-1	TRBD1	TRBJ1-1	CASLDRENTEAFF	TGCGCCAGCCTAGACAGGGAAAACACTGAAGCTTTCTTT
-	TRBV25-1	-	TRBJ2-2	CASSDTNTGELFF	TGTGCCAGCAGTGATACGAACACCGGGGAGCTGTTTTTT
few	TRBV19	TRBD1	TRBJ1-1	CASSPTGPTEAFF	TGTGCCAGTAGCCCGACAGGGCCCACTGAAGCTTTCTTT
few	TRBV19	TRBD1	TRBJ2-2	CASSLGQSTGELFF	TGTGCCAGTAGTTTGGGACAGTCAACCGGGGAGCTGTTTTTT
-	TRBV15	TRBD1	TRBJ2-1	CATSRFNTGGGSYNEQFF	TGTGCCACCAGCAGATTCAATACAGGGGGAGGCTCCTACAATGAGCAGTTCTTC
-	TRBV5-1	TRBD2	TRBJ2-1	CASNRWASGSTNEQFF	TGCGCCAGCAACAGATGGGCTAGCGGGAGTACCAATGAGCAGTTCTTC
few	TRBV4-1	TRBD2	TRBJ2-7	CASTPGLAGGLYEQYF	TGCGCCAGCACCCCCGGACTAGCGGGGGGGCTCTACGAGCAGTACTTC
once	TRBV11-1	TRBD1	TRBJ1-3	CASSPDRGTIYF	TGTGCCAGCAGCCCGGACAGGGGGACCATATATTTT
-	TRBV7-6	-	TRBJ2-2	CASSLGQGLEELFF	TGTGCCAGCAGCTTAGGCCAGGGCTTGGAGGAGCTGTTTTTT
-	TRBV5-1	TRBD2	TRBJ2-1	CASSFDGRSSYNEQFF	TGCGCCAGCAGCTTCGACGGGAGGAGCTCCTACAATGAGCAGTTCTTC
-	TRBV5-1	-	TRBJ1-3	CASSLMSGQIGNTIYF	TGCGCCAGCAGCTTGATGTCAGGTCAGATTGGAAACACCATATATTTT
-	TRBV18	-	TRBJ1-5	CASSREGDSNQPQHF	TGTGCCAGCTCACGCGAGGGTGATAGCAATCAGCCCCAGCATTTT
-	TRBV5-6	-	TRBJ1-3	CASSFTVTSGNTIYF	TGTGCCAGCAGCTTTACAGTGACCTCTGGAAACACCATATATTTT
-	TRBV9	-	TRBJ1-6	CASSVGGVPSSYNSPLHF	TGTGCCAGCAGCGTAGGGGGGGTACCCAGCTCCTATAATTCACCCCTCCACTTT
-	TRBV5-1	TRBD2	TRBJ2-3	CASSQTSGEADTQYF	TGCGCCAGCAGCCAGACTAGCGGGGAAGCAGATACGCAGTATTTT
-	TRBV9	-	TRBJ2-5	CASSKLGARYETQYF	TGTGCCAGCAGCAAACTAGGTGCGCGTTACGAGACCCAGTACTTC
-	TRBV4-3	TRBD1	TRBJ2-2	CASSGDRGGTGELFF	TGCGCCAGCAGCGGGGACAGGGGTGGCACCGGGGAGCTGTTTTTT
-	TRBV5-1	-	TRBJ2-3	CASSLVVATDTQYF	TGCGCCAGCAGCTTGGTGGTAGCAACAGATACGCAGTATTTT
-	TRBV20-1	-	TRBJ2-3	CSAAVTDTQYF	TGCAGTGCTGCGGTCACAGATACGCAGTATTTT
-	TRBV19	TRBD1	TRBJ2-5	CASSNGTAPRTQYF	TGTGCCAGTAGTAACGGGACAGCCCCGAGGACCCAGTACTTC
many	TRBV2	-	TRBJ2-1	CASRAGLLYNEQFF	TGTGCCAGCAGGGCGGGACTCCTCTACAATGAGCAGTTCTTC
-	TRBV6-5	-	TRBJ2-7	CASSPTWANSYEQYF	TGTGCCAGCAGTCCCACCTGGGCTAACTCCTACGAGCAGTACTTC
-	TRBV6-1	-	TRBJ1-1	CASSENRLNTEAFF	TGTGCCAGCAGTGAAAACAGGTTGAACACTGAAGCTTTCTTT
-	TRBV9	TRBD2	TRBJ2-7	CASSLSGTQTEQYF	TGTGCCAGCAGCCTTAGCGGGACACAAACCGAGCAGTACTTC
-	TRBV11-1	TRBD1	TRBJ2-3	CASSFGQGLSTDTQYF	TGTGCCAGCAGCTTCGGACAGGGGCTTAGCACAGATACGCAGTATTTT
-	TRBV5-6	-	TRBJ1-6	CASSLLQDDNSPLHF	TGTGCCAGCAGCTTGTTGCAGGATGATAATTCACCCCTCCACTTT
-	TRBV10-3	TRBD2	TRBJ2-1	CAISEGTSGGYNEQFF	TGTGCCATCAGTGAGGGGACTAGCGGGGGATACAATGAGCAGTTCTTC
few	TRBV6-1	TRBD1	TRBJ1-1	CASDRVKTEAFF	TGTGCCAGCGACAGGGTGAAAACTGAAGCTTTCTTT
-	TRBV19	TRBD2	TRBJ2-1	CASSGLAGGNEQFF	TGTGCCAGTAGCGGACTAGCGGGAGGGAATGAGCAGTTCTTC
-	TRBV28	TRBD2	TRBJ2-5	CASSPLQGLEGETQYF	TGTGCCAGCAGTCCGTTACAGGGACTAGAAGGGGAGACCCAGTACTTC
-	TRBV2	TRBD2	TRBJ2-5	CASIGLAGGAVGETQYF	TGTGCCAGCATTGGACTAGCGGGGGGGGCGGTGGGAGAGACCCAGTACTTC
-	TRBV6-1	TRBD2	TRBJ2-5	CASSERWTSGERETQYF	TGTGCCAGTAGTGAGAGATGGACTAGCGGGGAACGAGAGACCCAGTACTTC